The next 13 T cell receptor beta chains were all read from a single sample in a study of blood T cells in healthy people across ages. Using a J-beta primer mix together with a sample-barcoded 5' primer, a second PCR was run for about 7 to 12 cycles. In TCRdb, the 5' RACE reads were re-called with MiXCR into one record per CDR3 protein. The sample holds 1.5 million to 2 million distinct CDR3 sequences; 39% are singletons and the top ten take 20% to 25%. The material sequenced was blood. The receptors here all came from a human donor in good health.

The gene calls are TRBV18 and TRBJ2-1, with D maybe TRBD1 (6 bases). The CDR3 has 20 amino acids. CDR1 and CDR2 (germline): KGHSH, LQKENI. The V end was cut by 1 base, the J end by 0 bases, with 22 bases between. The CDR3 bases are TGTGCCAGCTCACCACTTACGAGGGGGTGGAGAGGGAGCTCCTACAATGAGCAGTTCTTC. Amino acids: CASSPLTRGWRGSSYNEQFF.

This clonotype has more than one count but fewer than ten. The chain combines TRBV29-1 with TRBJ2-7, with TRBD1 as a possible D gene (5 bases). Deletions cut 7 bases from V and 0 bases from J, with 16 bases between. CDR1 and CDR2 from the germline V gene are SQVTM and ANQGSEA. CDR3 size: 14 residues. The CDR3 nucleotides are TGCAGCGCCCAGGGTGACCGAGGCTCCTACGAGCAGTACTTC. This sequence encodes CSAQGDRGSYEQYF.

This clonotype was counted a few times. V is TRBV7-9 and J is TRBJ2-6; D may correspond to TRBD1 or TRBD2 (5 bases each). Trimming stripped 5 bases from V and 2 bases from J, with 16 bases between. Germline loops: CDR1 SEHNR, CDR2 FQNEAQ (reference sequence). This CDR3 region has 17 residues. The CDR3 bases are TGTGCCAGCAGCCCTATTGAGGGACCACCTGGGGCCAACGTCCTGACTTTC. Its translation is CASSPIEGPPGANVLTF.

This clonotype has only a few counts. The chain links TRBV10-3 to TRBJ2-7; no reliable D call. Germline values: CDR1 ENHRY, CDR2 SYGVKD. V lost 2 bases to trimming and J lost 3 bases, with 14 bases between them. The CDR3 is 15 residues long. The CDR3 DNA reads TGTGCCATCAGTGAGGTGGGTCAAGTGGGCTACGAGCAGTACTTC. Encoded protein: CAISEVGQVGYEQYF.

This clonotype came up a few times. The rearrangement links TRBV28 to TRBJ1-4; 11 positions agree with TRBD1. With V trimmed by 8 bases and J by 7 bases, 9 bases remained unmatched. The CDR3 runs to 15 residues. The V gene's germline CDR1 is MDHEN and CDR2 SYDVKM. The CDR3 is CASGTGGSESEKLFF. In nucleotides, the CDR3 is TGTGCCAGCGGGACAGGGGGTTCTGAGAGTGAAAAACTGTTTTTT.

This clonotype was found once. CDR3 loop: CASSLRRTGPSGVYNSPLHF. For the CDR3, the DNA is TGTGCCAGCAGCTTACGGCGGACTGGACCCTCGGGGGTCTATAATTCACCCCTCCACTTT. The chain uses TRBV14 and TRBJ1-6; possible D gene TRBD1, 5 bases. Germline V gives CDR1 SGHDN, CDR2 FVKESK. The CDR3 totals 20 residues. V lost 5 bases and J lost 3, with 26 bases in between.

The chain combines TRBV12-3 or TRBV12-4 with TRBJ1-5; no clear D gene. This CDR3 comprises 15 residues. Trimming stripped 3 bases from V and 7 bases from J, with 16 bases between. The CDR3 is CASSFVGYMSQPQHF. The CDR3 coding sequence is TGTGCCAGCAGTTTTGTGGGGTACATGTCACAGCCCCAGCATTTT.

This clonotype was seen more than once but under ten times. This CDR3 is CSVQYRGLVKNIQYF. The CDR3 DNA sequence: TGCAGCGTTCAATACAGGGGCTTGGTCAAAAACATTCAGTACTTC. The V call is TRBV29-1, the J call TRBJ2-4; TRBD1 aligns across 7 bases. With 5 bases clipped from V and 3 bases from J, the junction kept 10 bases outside the gene matches. The germline V gene encodes CDR1 SQVTM and CDR2 ANQGSEA. The CDR3 contains 15 residues.

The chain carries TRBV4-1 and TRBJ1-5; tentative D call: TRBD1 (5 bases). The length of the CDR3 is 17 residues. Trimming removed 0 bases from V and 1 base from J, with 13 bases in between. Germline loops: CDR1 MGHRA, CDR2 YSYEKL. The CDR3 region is CASSQEDGTASNQPQHF. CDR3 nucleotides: TGCGCCAGCAGCCAAGAGGACGGGACGGCAAGCAATCAGCCCCAGCATTTT.

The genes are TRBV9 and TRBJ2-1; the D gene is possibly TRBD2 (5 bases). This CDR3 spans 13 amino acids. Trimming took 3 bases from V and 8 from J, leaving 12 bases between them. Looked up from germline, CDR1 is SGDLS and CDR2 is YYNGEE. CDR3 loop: CASSAEDVDEQFF. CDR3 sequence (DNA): TGTGCCAGCAGCGCGGAGGACGTGGATGAGCAGTTCTTC. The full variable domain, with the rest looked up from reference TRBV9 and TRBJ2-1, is DSGVTQTPKHLITATGQRVTLRCSPRSGDLSVYWYQQSLDQGLQFLIQYYNGEERAKGNILERFSAQQFPDLHSELNLSSLELGDSALYFCASSAEDVDEQFFGPGTRLTVL.

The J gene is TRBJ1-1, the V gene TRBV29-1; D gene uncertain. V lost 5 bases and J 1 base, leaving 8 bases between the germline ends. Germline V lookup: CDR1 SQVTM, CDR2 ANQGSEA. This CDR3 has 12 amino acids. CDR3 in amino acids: CSVPEQNTEAFF. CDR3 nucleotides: TGCAGCGTTCCGGAACAGAACACTGAAGCTTTCTTT.

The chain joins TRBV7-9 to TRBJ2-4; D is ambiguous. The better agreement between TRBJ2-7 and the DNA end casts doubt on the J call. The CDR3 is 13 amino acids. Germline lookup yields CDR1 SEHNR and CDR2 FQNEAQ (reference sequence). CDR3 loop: CASSRQTTYEQYF. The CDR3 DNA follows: TGTGCCAGCAGCCGTCAGACAACCTACGAGCAGTACTTC.

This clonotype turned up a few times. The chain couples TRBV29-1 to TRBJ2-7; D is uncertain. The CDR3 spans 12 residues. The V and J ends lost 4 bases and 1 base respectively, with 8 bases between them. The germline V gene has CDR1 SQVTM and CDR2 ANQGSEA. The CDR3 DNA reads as TGCAGCGTTGGCTGGCAGTCCTACGAGCAGTACTTC. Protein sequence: CSVGWQSYEQYF.